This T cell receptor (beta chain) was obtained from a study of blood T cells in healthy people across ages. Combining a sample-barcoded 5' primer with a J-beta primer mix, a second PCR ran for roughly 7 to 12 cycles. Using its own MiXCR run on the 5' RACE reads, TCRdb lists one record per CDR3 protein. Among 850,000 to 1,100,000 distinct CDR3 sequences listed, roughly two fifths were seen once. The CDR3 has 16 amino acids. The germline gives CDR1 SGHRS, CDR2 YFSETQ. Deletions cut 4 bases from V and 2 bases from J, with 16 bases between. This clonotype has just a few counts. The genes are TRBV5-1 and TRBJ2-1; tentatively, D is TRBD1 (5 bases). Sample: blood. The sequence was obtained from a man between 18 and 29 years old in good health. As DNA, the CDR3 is TGCGCCAGCAGCCTTCAGACAGTAGGGGCCTACAATGAGCAGTTCTTC. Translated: CASSLQTVGAYNEQFF. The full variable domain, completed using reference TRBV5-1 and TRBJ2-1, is KAGVTQTPRYLIKTRGQQVTLSCSPISGHRSVSWYQQTPGQGLQFLFEYFSETQRNKGNFPGRFSGRQFSNSRSEMNVSTLELGDSALYLCASSLQTVGAYNEQFFGPGTRLTVL.